This T cell receptor (beta chain) was recorded in a study of T cell changes during pregnancy in multiple sclerosis. This clone showed up just a few times. TCRdb keeps only in-frame clones here, not all; method: immunoSEQ multiplex PCR. The repertoire holds under 50,000 clones, with around 92% as singletons. The V gene lost 2 bases and the J gene lost 3 bases, with 14 bases spanning the gap. CDR1 is LNHDA and CDR2 is SQIVND in the germline V gene (reference sequence). The CDR3 has 15 amino acids. The J gene is TRBJ2-7, the V gene TRBV19; weak D call: TRBD1 (5 bases). The TCR was taken from a female donor with multiple sclerosis, enrolled in a pregnancy study. Specimen: CD8+ T cells from peripheral blood mononuclear cells, collected before pregnancy. CDR3 in amino acids: CASSISWQGSYEQYF. In nucleotides, the CDR3 is TGTGCCAGTAGTATATCGTGGCAGGGCAGCTACGAGCAGTACTTC.